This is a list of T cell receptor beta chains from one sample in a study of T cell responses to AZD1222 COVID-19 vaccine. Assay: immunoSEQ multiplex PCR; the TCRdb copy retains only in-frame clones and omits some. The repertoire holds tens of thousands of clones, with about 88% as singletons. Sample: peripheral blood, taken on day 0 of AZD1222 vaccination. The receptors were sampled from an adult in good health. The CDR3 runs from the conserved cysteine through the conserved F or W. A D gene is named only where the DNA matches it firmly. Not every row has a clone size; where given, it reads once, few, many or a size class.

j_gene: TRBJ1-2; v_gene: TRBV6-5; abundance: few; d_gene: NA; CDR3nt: TGTGCCAGCAGTTACGGAGGCGGGGCATACCGCTATGGCTACACCTTC; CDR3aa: CASSYGGGAYRYGYTF
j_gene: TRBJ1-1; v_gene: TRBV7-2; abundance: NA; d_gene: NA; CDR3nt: TGTGCCAGCAGCAATACACTCGCTGAAGCTTTCTTT; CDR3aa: CASSNTLAEAFF
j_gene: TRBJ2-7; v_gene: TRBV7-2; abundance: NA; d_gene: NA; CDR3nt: TGTGCCAGCAGCTTTCAGGGAACAGGTTCCTACGAGCAGTACTTC; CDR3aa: CASSFQGTGSYEQYF
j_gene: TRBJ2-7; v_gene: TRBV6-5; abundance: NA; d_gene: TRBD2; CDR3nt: TGTGCCAGCAGTTACTCCGGGGGGACGCTCTACGAGCAGTACTTC; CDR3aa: CASSYSGGTLYEQYF
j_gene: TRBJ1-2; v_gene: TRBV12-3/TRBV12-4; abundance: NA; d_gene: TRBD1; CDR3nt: TGTGCCAGCAGGGGGACAGGGATGTACGGCTACACCTTC; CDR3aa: CASRGTGMYGYTF
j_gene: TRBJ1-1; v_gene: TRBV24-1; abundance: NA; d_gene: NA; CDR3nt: TGTGCCACCACCATTACCCCGGACACTGAAGCTTTCTTT; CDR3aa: CATTITPDTEAFF
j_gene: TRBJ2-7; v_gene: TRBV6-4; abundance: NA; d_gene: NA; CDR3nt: TGTGCCAGCAGTGACAACCAGGGGCCCTACGAGCAGTACTTC; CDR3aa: CASSDNQGPYEQYF
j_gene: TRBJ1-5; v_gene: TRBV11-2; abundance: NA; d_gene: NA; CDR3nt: TGTGCCAGCAGCGGAAGCACAGTCCACCTCAATCAGCCCCAGCATTTT; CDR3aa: CASSGSTVHLNQPQHF
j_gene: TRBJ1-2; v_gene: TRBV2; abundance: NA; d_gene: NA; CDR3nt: TGTGCCAGCAGTGAAACAGGACTTGATTATGGCTACACCTTC; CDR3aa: CASSETGLDYGYTF
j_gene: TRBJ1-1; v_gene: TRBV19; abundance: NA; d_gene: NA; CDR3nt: TGTGCCAGTAGTATAACAGGTCGGGTGAACACTGAAGCTTTCTTT; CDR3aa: CASSITGRVNTEAFF
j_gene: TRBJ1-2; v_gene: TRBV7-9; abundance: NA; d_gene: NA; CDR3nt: TGTGCCAGCAGCTACACCTCAGCGACCTATGGCTACACCTTC; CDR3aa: CASSYTSATYGYTF
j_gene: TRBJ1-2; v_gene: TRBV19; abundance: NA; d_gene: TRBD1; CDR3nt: TGTGCCAGTAGAGGTAGAGACAGGGAAGGTGGCTACACCTTC; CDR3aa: CASRGRDREGGYTF
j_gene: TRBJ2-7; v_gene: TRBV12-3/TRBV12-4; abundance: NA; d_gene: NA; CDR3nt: TGTGCCAGCAGATTCCGGGGGTACGAGCAGTACTTC; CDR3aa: CASRFRGYEQYF
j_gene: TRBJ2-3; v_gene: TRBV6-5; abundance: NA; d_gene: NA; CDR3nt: TGTGCCAGCAGTTCTCCAGGGACAGATACGCAGTATTTT; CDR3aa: CASSSPGTDTQYF
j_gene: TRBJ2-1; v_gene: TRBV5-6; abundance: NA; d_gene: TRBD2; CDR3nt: TGTGCCAGCAGCTTGCGTCGAGCGGGGGCCTACAATGAGCAGTTCTTC; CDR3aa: CASSLRRAGAYNEQFF
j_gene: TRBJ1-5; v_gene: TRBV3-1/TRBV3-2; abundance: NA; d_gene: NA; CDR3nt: TGTGCCAGCAGCCGACAGGTAAATCAGCCCCAGCATTTT; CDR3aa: CASSRQVNQPQHF
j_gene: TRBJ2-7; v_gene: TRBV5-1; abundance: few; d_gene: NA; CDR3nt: TGCGCCAGCAGCTTGATGGGGGCCGGCGAGCAGTACTTC; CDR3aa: CASSLMGAGEQYF
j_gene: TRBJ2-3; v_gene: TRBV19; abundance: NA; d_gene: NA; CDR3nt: TGTGCCAGTACCTCTACCTGGGACCCAACAGATACGCAGTATTTT; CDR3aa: CASTSTWDPTDTQYF
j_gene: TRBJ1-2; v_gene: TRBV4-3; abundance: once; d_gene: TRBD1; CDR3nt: TGCGCCAGCAGCCAAGATCCACAGGGGGCTAACTATGGCTACACCTTC; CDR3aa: CASSQDPQGANYGYTF
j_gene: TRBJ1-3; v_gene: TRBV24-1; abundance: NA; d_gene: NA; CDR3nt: TGTGCCACCAGGAGGGCCCTCTCTGGAAACACCATATATTTT; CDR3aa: CATRRALSGNTIYF
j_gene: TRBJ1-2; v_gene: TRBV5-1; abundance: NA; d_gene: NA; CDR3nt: TGCGCCAGCAGCTTGTGCGGGGAAGGTGTTTGCTATGGCTACACCTTC; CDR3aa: CASSLCGEGVCYGYTF
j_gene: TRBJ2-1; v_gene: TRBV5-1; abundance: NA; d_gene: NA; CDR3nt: TGCGCCAGCAGCTTGGAGGGCGGGGAGGATGAGCAGTTCTTC; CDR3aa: CASSLEGGEDEQFF
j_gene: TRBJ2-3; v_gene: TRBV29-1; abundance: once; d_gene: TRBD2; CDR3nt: TGCAGCGTTGTGGCGGGACTAGCGGGGGGGCGGAGAGATACGCAGTATTTT; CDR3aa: CSVVAGLAGGRRDTQYF
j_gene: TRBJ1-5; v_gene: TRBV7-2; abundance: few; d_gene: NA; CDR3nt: TGTGCCAGCAGCTTGCAAGGTGGAAGCAATCAGCCCCAGCATTTT; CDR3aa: CASSLQGGSNQPQHF
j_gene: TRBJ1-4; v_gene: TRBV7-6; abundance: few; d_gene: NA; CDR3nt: TGTGCCAGCAGCGGCCAGGAGGCAACTAATGAAAAACTGTTTTTT; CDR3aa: CASSGQEATNEKLFF
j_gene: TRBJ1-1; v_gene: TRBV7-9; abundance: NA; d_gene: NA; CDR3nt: TGTGCCAGCAGCTTATCCCCGGTCTCACTGGGAAACACTGAAGCTTTCTTT; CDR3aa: CASSLSPVSLGNTEAFF
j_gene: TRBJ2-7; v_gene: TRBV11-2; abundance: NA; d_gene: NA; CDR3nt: TGTGCCAGCAGCTTCAGCGGGGACACCTACGAGCAGTACTTC; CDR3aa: CASSFSGDTYEQYF
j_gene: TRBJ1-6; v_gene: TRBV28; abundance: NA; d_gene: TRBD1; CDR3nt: TGTGCCAGCAGTCCGGGACAGGGGATTAGTTCACCCCTCCACTTT; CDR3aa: CASSPGQGISSPLHF
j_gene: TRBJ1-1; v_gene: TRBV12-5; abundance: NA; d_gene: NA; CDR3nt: TGTGCTAGTGCCCTGGTATTCCGGAACACTGAAGCTTTCTTT; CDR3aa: CASALVFRNTEAFF
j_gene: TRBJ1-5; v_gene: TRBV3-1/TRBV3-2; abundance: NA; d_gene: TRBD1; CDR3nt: TGTGCCAGCAGCCAAGGTGGACAGGGTAGCAATCAGCCCCAGCATTTT; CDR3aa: CASSQGGQGSNQPQHF
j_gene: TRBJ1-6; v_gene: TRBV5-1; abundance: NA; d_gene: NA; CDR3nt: TGCGCCAGCACCGACATGCCCATGGCCTATAATTCACCCCTCCACTTT; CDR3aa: CASTDMPMAYNSPLHF
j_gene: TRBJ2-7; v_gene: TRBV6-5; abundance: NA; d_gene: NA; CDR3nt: TGTGCCAGCAGTTACCTCGGGGGAGTAGCCTACGAGCAGTACTTC; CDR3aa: CASSYLGGVAYEQYF
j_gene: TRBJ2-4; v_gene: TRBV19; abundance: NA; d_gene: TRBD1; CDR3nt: TGTGCCAGTAGTATCGTCGGGACAGGGGTGGTCGGACTAGCCAAAAACATTCAGTACTTC; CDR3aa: CASSIVGTGVVGLAKNIQYF
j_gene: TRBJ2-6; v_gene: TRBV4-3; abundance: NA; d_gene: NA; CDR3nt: TGCGCCAGCACTCAGGACAGAACCAACTCTGGGGCCAACGTCCTGACTTTC; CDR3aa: CASTQDRTNSGANVLTF
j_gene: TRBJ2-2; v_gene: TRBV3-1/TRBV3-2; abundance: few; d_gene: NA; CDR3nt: TGTGCCAGCAGCCGGGACTCGAACACCGGGGAGCTGTTTTTT; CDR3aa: CASSRDSNTGELFF
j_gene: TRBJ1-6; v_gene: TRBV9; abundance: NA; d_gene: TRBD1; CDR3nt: TGTGCCAGCAGCGCTGGACAGGGAGGGAATTCACCCCTCCACTTT; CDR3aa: CASSAGQGGNSPLHF
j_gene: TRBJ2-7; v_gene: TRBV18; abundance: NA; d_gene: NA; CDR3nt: TGTGCCAGCTCACCAAGGGGCTCGGGATACGAGCAGTACTTC; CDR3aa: CASSPRGSGYEQYF
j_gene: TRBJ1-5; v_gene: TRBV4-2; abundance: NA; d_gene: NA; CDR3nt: TGTGCCAGCAGCCAGGCAGGCCAGGGAGGGGCTCAGCCCCAGCATTTT; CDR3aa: CASSQAGQGGAQPQHF
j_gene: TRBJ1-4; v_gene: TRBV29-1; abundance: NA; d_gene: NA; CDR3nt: TGCAGCGTTGAGCTTGGGGTAGAAAAACTGTTTTTT; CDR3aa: CSVELGVEKLFF
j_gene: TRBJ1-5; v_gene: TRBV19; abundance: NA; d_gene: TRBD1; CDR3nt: TGTGCCAGTAGTATCACGGGACCTCAGGGGGCCCAGCATTTT; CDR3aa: CASSITGPQGAQHF
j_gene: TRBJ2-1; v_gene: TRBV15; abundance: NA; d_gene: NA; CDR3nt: TGTGCCACCAGCAGAGGTGGAGATGAGCAGTTCTTC; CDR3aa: CATSRGGDEQFF
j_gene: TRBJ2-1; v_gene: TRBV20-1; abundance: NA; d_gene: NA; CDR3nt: TGCAGTGCTAGTCAGGGGGGTTCTGACAATGAGCAGTTCTTC; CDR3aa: CSASQGGSDNEQFF
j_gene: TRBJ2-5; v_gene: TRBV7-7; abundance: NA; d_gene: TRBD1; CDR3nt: TGTGCTAGCAGCTTAGGAGGGACAGGGCGGGAGACCCAGTACTTC; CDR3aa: CASSLGGTGRETQYF
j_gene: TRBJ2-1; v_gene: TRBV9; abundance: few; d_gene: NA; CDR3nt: TGTGCCAGCAGCCCCCAGACGGGTGAGCAGTTCTTC; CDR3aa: CASSPQTGEQFF
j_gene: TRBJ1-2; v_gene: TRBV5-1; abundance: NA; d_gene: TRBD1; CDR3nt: TGCGCCAGCAGCTTGTTAAAGGAGGGGGCGGCGCGCACCTTC; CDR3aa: CASSLLKEGAARTF
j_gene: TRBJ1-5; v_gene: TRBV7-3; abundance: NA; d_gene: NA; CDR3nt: TGTGCCAGCAGCTTCAGGGCATCCCGCAATCAGCCCCAGCATTTT; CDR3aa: CASSFRASRNQPQHF
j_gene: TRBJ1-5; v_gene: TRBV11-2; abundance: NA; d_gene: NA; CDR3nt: TGTGCCAGCAGCTTTAAAAGGAGGTGTTTGAAGAAGAATCAGCCCCAGCATTTT; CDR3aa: CASSFKRRCLKKNQPQHF
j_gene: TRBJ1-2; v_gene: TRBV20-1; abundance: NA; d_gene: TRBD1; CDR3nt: TGCAGTGCTACTGACAGGGGAACCTATGGCTACACCTTT; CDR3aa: CSATDRGTYGYTF
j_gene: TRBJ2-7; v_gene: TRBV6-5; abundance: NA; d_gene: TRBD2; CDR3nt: TGTGCCAGCCATAGATTTACTAGCGGACCCTACGAGCAGTACTTC; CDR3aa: CASHRFTSGPYEQYF
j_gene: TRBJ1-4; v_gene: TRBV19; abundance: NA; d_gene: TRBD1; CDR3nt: TGTGCCAGTTCGACAGGGGGCACAACTAATGAAAAACTGTTTTTT; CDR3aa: CASSTGGTTNEKLFF
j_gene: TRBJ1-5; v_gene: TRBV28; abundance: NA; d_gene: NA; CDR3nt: TGTGCCAGCAGCCTTGGTGGTCAGCCCCAGCATTTT; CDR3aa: CASSLGGQPQHF
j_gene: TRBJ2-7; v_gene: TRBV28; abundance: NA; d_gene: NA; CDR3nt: TGTGCCACCGGGAGACAGGGACCCTACGAGCAGTACTTC; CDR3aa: CATGRQGPYEQYF